This T cell receptor beta chain was sequenced for a study of metastatic and nonmetastatic thyroid tumors. Patients underwent thyroid surgery, and none had received any treatment before it. TCRdb recomputed clones from the PCR reads via MiXCR. Among about 9,900 clones listed, approximately 11% were seen once. This clone was counted a few times. The TCR comes from a female donor with papillary thyroid cancer or a benign thyroid nodule (not recorded which). Some clones in this sample may be carry-over from other donors' samples. Sequenced: tumor tissue.

The CDR3 region is CASSLSSLFYEQYF. CDR3 DNA sequence: TGTGCCAGCAGTTTATCCAGTCTCTTCTACGAGCAGTACTTC. The J gene is TRBJ2-7, the V gene TRBV28; D remains unclear. Trimming took off 1 base at V and 3 bases at J, with 10 bases between the two ends. The CDR3 length is 14 residues. Germline CDR1 is MDHEN and CDR2 is SYDVKM.